The 20 T cell receptor beta chains in this list originate from one sample, sequenced in a study of T cell clonality in common variable immunodeficiency (dated by TCRdb to between 2014 and 2017). The library was produced with the immunoSEQ multiplex PCR assay. What TCRdb holds here is the immuneACCESS table cut down to in-frame rearrangements. Part of the clones is not present; checked against another copy, under half of the missing clones reflect an unresolved V gene, and the others are unexplained. In this sample, fewer than 70,000 clones appear, none counted once only. About 1.5% of the sample is in the top ten clones. The sample consisted of peripheral blood mononuclear cells. These receptors were collected from a person aged 18-69 years in good health.

Points on this clone: The sequenced fragment ends 3 residues before the CDR3 boundary, so the rest is inferred from the germline J gene. The chain combines TRBV2 with TRBJ2-7; D is possibly TRBD2 (6 bases). The CDR3 is 14 residues long. Germline V lookup: CDR1 SNHLY, CDR2 FYNNEI. The germline V and J ends were trimmed by 6 bases and 1 base, with 13 bases remaining between them. The DNA read from the CDR3 is TGTGCCAGCAGCGCGGGGAGCAAATCCTACGAG. Protein sequence: CASSAGSKSYE. The entire CDR3 is CASSAGSKSYEQYF.

The table lists this clone with many counts. The read finishes 3 residues shy of the CDR3 end, and the germline J gene is used to complete it. This chain joins TRBV18 and TRBJ1-3, with D hard to call. V dropped 1 base and J dropped 2 bases, with 12 bases sitting between them. CDR3 length: 16 amino acids. The germline V gene has CDR1 KGHSH and CDR2 LQKENI. The CDR3 bases that were read are TGTGCCAGCTCACCACGTGCTGACTCTGCTGGAAACACC. It translates to CASSPRADSAGNT. The entire CDR3 reads CASSPRADSAGNTIYF.

With regard to this clone: The sequenced fragment ends 3 residues before the CDR3 boundary, so the rest is inferred from the germline J gene. V gene TRBV5-3 combines with J gene TRBJ1-6; 8 bases fit TRBD1. TRBV5-3 is classed as an ORF, of uncertain function. The trim removed 1 base at V and 4 bases at J, leaving 1 base unmatched. The CDR3 sequence is 15 residues long. CDR3 DNA (partial): TGTGCCAGAAGCTTGAACAGGGGGTATAATTCACCC. Translated: CARSLNRGYNSP. The entire CDR3 protein is CARSLNRGYNSPLHF.

This clone has a count of ten or more. The read terminates 3 residues before the CDR3 end, so the remaining end is supplied by the germline J gene. The chain carries TRBV19 and TRBJ2-7; TRBD1 matches 9 bases. V trimming: 4 bases; J trimming: 5 bases; junction bases outside the gene matches: 6. The CDR3 contains 14 residues. Germline V gene lookup returns CDR1 LNHDA and CDR2 SQIVND (reference sequence). CDR3 DNA, as far as it was read: TGTGCCAGTAGTACACAGGGGGCCGGCGACGAG. This translates into CASSTQGAGDE. The entire CDR3 is CASSTQGAGDEQYF.

The table lists this clone with many counts. Read data end 3 residues before the CDR3 end; the end is taken from the germline J gene. The V and J genes are TRBV2 and TRBJ2-3; TRBD1 matches 9 bases. CDR1 is SNHLY, CDR2 FYNNEI, per germline. The CDR3 consists of 13 residues. V shed 7 bases, J shed 3 bases, and the junction held 2 bases outside the gene matches. CDR3 bases read: TGTGCCAGCAATGGACAGGGGACAGATACG. The encoded protein is CASNGQGTDT. The complete CDR3 protein is CASNGQGTDTQYF.

This clone was detected many times. The missing CDR3 end, 3 residues past where the read stops, is filled in from the germline J gene. The chain joins TRBV2 to TRBJ1-4; 9 nucleotides agree with TRBD1. V lost 8 bases to trimming and J lost 7 bases; unmatched junction nucleotides: 20. Germline-derived CDR1 and CDR2 are SNHLY and FYNNEI. The CDR3 covers 18 residues. The CDR3 here is CASLGPLRSGTGTEKLFF. CDR3 bases read: TGTGCCAGCTTGGGACCCCTCCGATCCGGGACAGGGACTGAAAAA.

This clone showed up many times. The read terminates 3 residues ahead of where the CDR3 ends, so the germline J gene completes it. This chain uses TRBV10-3 with TRBJ2-5; D perhaps matches TRBD1 (6 bases). The CDR3 extends over 16 amino acids. Trimming shortened V by 8 bases and J by 1 base, and 20 bases separated the two germline ends. Germline CDR1 is ENHRY and CDR2 is SYGVKD. CDR3 DNA (partial): TGTGCCATCGGCGCAAAGAGTGGGGACACCCAAGAGACC. This encodes CAIGAKSGDTQET. In full, the CDR3 is CAIGAKSGDTQETQYF.

Regarding this clone: The CDR3 end is not reached by the read, which stops 3 residues before it; the germline J gene fills it in. The rearrangement joins TRBV11-2 to TRBJ2-1, with D perhaps matching TRBD2 (6 bases). CDR3 length: 15 amino acids. From germline, CDR1 is SGHAT and CDR2 FQNNGV. Trimming took 1 base from V and 8 from J, leaving 15 bases between them. The CDR3 spells CASSLGVGGRDEQFF. CDR3 bases read: TGTGCCAGCAGCTTAGGGGTCGGGGGTCGCGATGAG.

This clone was seen ten or more times. With the read ending 3 residues before the CDR3 end, the germline J gene is used to fill in that end. The genes are TRBV10-3 and TRBJ2-7; 7 bases align to TRBD2. The CDR3 is 15 amino acids. The germline V gene has CDR1 ENHRY and CDR2 SYGVKD. V was clipped by 2 bases and J by 0 bases; unmatched bases: 4. The CDR3 loop reads CAISERAGVSYEQYF. The CDR3 bases that were read are TGTGCCATCAGTGAGCGGGCGGGAGTCTCCTACGAG.

This clone was detected many times. The read gets to within 3 residues of the CDR3 end, and the germline J gene fills in the rest. The J gene is TRBJ2-1, the V gene TRBV6-2 or TRBV6-3, with D possibly being TRBD1 (7 bases). V lost 6 bases to trimming and J lost 0 bases, with 15 bases between them. Germline values: CDR1 MNHEY, CDR2 SVGEGT. This CDR3 is built from 16 residues. CDR3 sequence reads: CASSDRDSGSYNEQFF. Incomplete CDR3 DNA: TGTGCCAGCAGCGACAGGGATAGCGGCTCCTACAATGAG.

Details on this clone: The junction differs from germline at one of its ends, possibly a read error. The read finishes 3 residues shy of the CDR3 end, and the germline J gene is used to complete it. The rearrangement uses TRBV2 and TRBJ1-1, with 9 nucleotides matching TRBD1. This CDR3 has 16 residues. From germline, CDR1 is SNHLY and CDR2 FYNNEI. The sequenced CDR3 bases are TGTGCCAGCAGTGAAGGGACAGGGGTTGATCACACTAAA. This gives the protein CASSEGTGVDHTK. The full CDR3 reads CASSEGTGVDHTKAFF. The entire variable domain, with the rest obtained from reference TRBV2 and TRBJ1-1, is as follows: EPEVTQTPSHQVTQMGQEVILRCVPISNHLYFYWYRQILGQKVEFLVSFYNNEISEKSEIFDDQFSVERPDGSNFTLKIRSTKLEDSAMYFCASSEGTGVDHTKAFFGQGTRLTVV.

As concerns this clone: A clone one base away is much larger, so this may be a read error. The sequenced fragment ends 3 residues before the CDR3 boundary, so the rest is inferred from the germline J gene. This chain joins TRBV7-3 and TRBJ2-1, with 8 bases matching TRBD2. Germline loops: CDR1 SGHTA, CDR2 FQGTGA. This CDR3 is 15 amino acids long. The CDR3 here is CASSLTSGEYSEQFF. Incomplete CDR3 DNA: TGTGCCAGCAGCCTAACTAGCGGAGAGTACAGTGAG.

This clone came up many times. The read terminates 3 residues before the CDR3 end, so the remaining end is supplied by the germline J gene. This rearrangement joins TRBV30 to TRBJ2-3; TRBD2 is a possible D gene (6 bases). The CDR3 has 12 residues. V was shortened by 0 bases and J by 6 bases, with 7 bases between the two germline ends. Germline assignment: CDR1 GTSNPN and CDR2 SVGIG (reference sequence). CDR3 in amino acids: CAWSVRGDTQYF. The part of the CDR3 DNA that was read is TGTGCCTGGAGTGTACGGGGGGATACG.

This clone was seen only a few times. A single base separates this from a much larger clone, so it may be a read error. CDR3 DNA (partial): TGTGCCAGCAGCCCCGGACTAGCGGGAGGCTACGAG. It translates to CASSPGLAGGYE. The whole CDR3 reads CASSPGLAGGYEQYF. V and J are TRBV7-6 and TRBJ2-7, with TRBD2 matching over 14 bases. The sequenced fragment ends 3 residues before the CDR3 boundary, so the rest is inferred from the germline J gene. V shed 5 bases and J 3 bases; nucleotides not matched to a gene: 3. CDR3 length: 15 amino acids. CDR1 and CDR2 from the germline V gene are SGHVS and FNYEAQ.

This clone has a count of ten or more. The CDR3 end falls 3 residues outside the read, so it is completed with the germline J gene. This chain uses TRBV5-4 with TRBJ2-3; D is possibly TRBD2 (5 bases). The CDR3 spans 15 residues. Trimming removed 2 bases from V and 0 bases from J, with 10 bases in between. The germline CDR1 and CDR2 sequences are SGHNT and YYREEE (reference sequence). CDR3 DNA, as far as it was read: TGTGCCAGCAGCTTTCTGAGCGGAAGCACAGATACG. Protein sequence: CASSFLSGSTDT. The whole CDR3 region reads CASSFLSGSTDTQYF.

This clone appeared many times. From the germline J gene comes the end of the CDR3, since the read stops 3 residues before it. This sequence joins TRBV5-1 and TRBJ2-1, with D perhaps TRBD1 (6 bases). The V gene lost 7 bases and the J gene lost 8 bases, with 13 bases spanning the gap. CDR1 is SGHRS and CDR2 is YFSETQ in the germline V gene. This CDR3 is built from 12 residues. The CDR3 DNA, read in part, is TGCGCCAGCCGGGACAACGTCGATGAG. Amino acid sequence: CASRDNVDE. The complete CDR3 reads CASRDNVDEQFF.

This clone was seen ten or more times. Compared with germline, one end of the junction differs, possibly owing to a read error. The read is 3 residues too short to cover the CDR3 end, so that end is filled in from the germline J gene. This rearrangement joins TRBV7-7 to TRBJ2-5; perhaps TRBD2 as D (6 bases). There are 16 residues in the CDR3. CDR1 and CDR2 from the germline V gene are SSHAT and FNYEAQ (reference sequence). CDR3 DNA (partial): TGTGCTAGCAGCTCCAATAGCGGTAACCTCGGAGAGACC. Translating gives CASSSNSGNLGET. The full CDR3 sequence reads CASSSNSGNLGETQYF.

This clone was counted ten times or more. The CDR3 goes on 3 residues after the read ends, and that part is filled in from the germline J gene. The J gene is TRBJ2-7, the V gene TRBV19; 8 bases agree with TRBD1. This CDR3 is 15 amino acids long. Germline values: CDR1 LNHDA, CDR2 SQIVND (reference sequence). Trimming at V came to 4 bases and at J to 2 bases, leaving 7 bases not matched to a gene. CDR3 in amino acids: CASSTGTGIAYEQYF. CDR3 DNA, as far as it was read: TGTGCCAGTAGTACCGGGACAGGAATTGCCTACGAG.

At least ten counts were recorded for this clone. The read terminates 3 residues before the CDR3 end, so the remaining end is supplied by the germline J gene. The chain employs TRBV28 and TRBJ2-3; tentative D call: TRBD1 (5 bases). CDR1 and CDR2 (germline): MDHEN, SYDVKM. This CDR3 contains 13 residues. The covered CDR3 bases are TGTGCCAGCAGTTTAGTGGGGCCGAAGGCG. The encoded protein is CASSLVGPKA. The full CDR3 sequence reads CASSLVGPKAQYF.

At least ten counts were recorded for this clone. Sequence at one end of the junction differs from germline and may be a read error. The read terminates 3 residues before the CDR3 end, so the remaining end is supplied by the germline J gene. The chain recombines TRBV4-2 with TRBJ2-4, with TRBD2 as a possible D gene (6 bases). The germline CDR1 and CDR2 sequences are LGHNA and YNFKEQ. The CDR3 is 13 residues long. CDR3 bases read: TGCGCCAGCAGCCTCCAGTCGGGGGACATT. It specifies CASSLQSGDI. The full CDR3 protein is CASSLQSGDIQYF.